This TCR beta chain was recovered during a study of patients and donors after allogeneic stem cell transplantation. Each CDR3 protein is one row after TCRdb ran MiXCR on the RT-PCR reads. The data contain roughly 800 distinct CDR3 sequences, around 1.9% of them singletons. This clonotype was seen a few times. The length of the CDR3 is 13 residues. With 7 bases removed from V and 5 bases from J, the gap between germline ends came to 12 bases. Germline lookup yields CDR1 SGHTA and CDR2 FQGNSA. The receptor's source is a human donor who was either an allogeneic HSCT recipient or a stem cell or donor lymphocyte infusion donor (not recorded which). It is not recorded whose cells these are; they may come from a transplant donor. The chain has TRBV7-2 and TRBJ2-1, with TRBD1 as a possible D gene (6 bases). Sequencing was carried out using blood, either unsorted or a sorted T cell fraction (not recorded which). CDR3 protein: CASKLGTNNEQFF. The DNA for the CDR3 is TGTGCCAGCAAGCTTGGGACAAACAATGAGCAGTTCTTC.